These T cell receptor beta chains were read from a single sample in a study of CD8 T cells in ankylosing spondylitis. TCRdb re-called the 5' RACE reads with MiXCR, one entry per CDR3 protein. The sample includes roughly 400,000 distinct CDR3 sequences, about 22% of them seen just once. The material sequenced was blood, either unsorted or a sorted T cell fraction (not recorded which). These receptors were obtained from a male donor with ankylosing spondylitis. Each CDR3 is given with its conserved first and last residue. A D gene is named only where the DNA matches it firmly. Expanded clones get a size class; other rows say once, few or many, or leave the size out.

clone_size j_call d_call v_call cdr3_nt cdr3_aa
NA TRBJ1-1 NA TRBV5-1 TGCGCCAGCAGCTTGGCCGAAGGCAGGGGAACTGAAGCTTTCTTT CASSLAEGRGTEAFF
few TRBJ1-1 TRBD1 TRBV19 TGTGCCAGTAGTAAGGACAGGTTGAACACTGAAGCTTTCTTT CASSKDRLNTEAFF
NA TRBJ2-7 NA TRBV6-6 TGTGCCAGCAAAGACCCGCGGGCCTACGAGCAGTACTTC CASKDPRAYEQYF
NA TRBJ2-1 NA TRBV11-1 TGTGCCAGCAGCTTCCGGCAGGGGTTGCAGATCTCCTACAATGAGCAGTTCTTC CASSFRQGLQISYNEQFF
NA TRBJ2-1 NA TRBV29-1 TGCAGCGTTGAGGGGCGGAAGAACAATGAGCAGTTCTTC CSVEGRKNNEQFF
few TRBJ2-7 TRBD2 TRBV24-1 TGTGCCACCAGTGACCCGGGACTAGCGGGAGATAACGAGCAGTACTTC CATSDPGLAGDNEQYF
NA TRBJ2-3 NA TRBV5-1 TGCGCCAGCAGCCCTAGGTTGCTAGGCCTCACAGATACGCAGTATTTT CASSPRLLGLTDTQYF
NA TRBJ1-4 TRBD1 TRBV7-8 TGTGCCAGCAGCTTACGAAGGACAGGGGCAACTAATGAAAAACTGTTTTTT CASSLRRTGATNEKLFF
NA TRBJ2-3 TRBD1 TRBV10-3 TGTGCCATCAGGGGGACAGGGAACCTCCGGGACTACAACACAGATACGCAGTATTTT CAIRGTGNLRDYNTDTQYF
many TRBJ2-1 TRBD2 TRBV29-1 TGCAGCGTTGCGGGACAGGTCTTCTCTAGCGGGAGGAACAATGAGCAGTTCTTC CSVAGQVFSSGRNNEQFF
NA TRBJ2-3 TRBD2 TRBV5-1 TGCGCCAGCAGCCAGCGGGGGACCCGCACAGATACGCAGTATTTT CASSQRGTRTDTQYF
few TRBJ2-7 TRBD1 TRBV4-2 TGTGCCAGCAGCCAAGGCCGGGACAGGGCCTACGAGCAGTACTTC CASSQGRDRAYEQYF
few TRBJ1-2 NA TRBV11-2 TGTGCCAGCAGCAGGGACAACCACCGAGTTGCTAACTATGGCTACACCTTC CASSRDNHRVANYGYTF
NA TRBJ2-1 NA TRBV29-1 TGCAGCGTTGAAGGAGGGCTCCGTGGTGGTGAGCAGTTCTTC CSVEGGLRGGEQFF
few TRBJ2-5 NA TRBV29-1 TGCAGCTCGCAACAGGGACCCCAAGAGACCCAGTACTTC CSSQQGPQETQYF
few TRBJ2-7 NA TRBV7-2 TGTGCCAGCATATGGCCCACCTACGAGCAGTACTTC CASIWPTYEQYF
NA TRBJ2-2 TRBD2 TRBV7-9 TGTGCCAGCGGAGGGACTAGCGGGAGCACCGGGGAGCTGTTTTTT CASGGTSGSTGELFF
NA TRBJ2-5 NA TRBV24-1 TGTGCCACCAGTGATTCCGGGCGTGAGACCCAGTACTTC CATSDSGRETQYF
few TRBJ1-1 NA TRBV14 TGTGCCAGCAGCCCCGAATTAACGAGCACTGAAGCTTTCTTT CASSPELTSTEAFF
few TRBJ2-1 TRBD2 TRBV12-3/TRBV12-4 TGTGCCAGCAGGTTCCTAGCTAGCGGCTCCTACAATGAGCAGTTCTTC CASRFLASGSYNEQFF
once TRBJ2-7 NA TRBV15 TGTGCCACCAGCAGAGGTCAAACTCCTAAGCGGAGCCCCTACGAGCAGTACTTC CATSRGQTPKRSPYEQYF
few TRBJ1-1 NA TRBV20-1 TGCAGTGCTAGTGGAGGGAGGTACACTGAAGCTTTCTTT CSASGGRYTEAFF
NA TRBJ2-2 NA TRBV27 TGTGCCAGCAGTTTTGTCAGTTACACCGGGGAGCTGTTTTTT CASSFVSYTGELFF
few TRBJ1-4 NA TRBV5-1 TGCGCCAGCAGCACCGGGACGGGTTTCGATGAAAAACTGTTTTTT CASSTGTGFDEKLFF
many TRBJ1-4 NA TRBV15 TGTGCCACCAGCAGTCCTGACAAGGGGTACGAAAAACTGTTTTTT CATSSPDKGYEKLFF
NA TRBJ2-3 NA TRBV27 TGTGCCAGCAGTTTTTGGGGCCGGGGCACAGATACGCAGTATTTT CASSFWGRGTDTQYF
NA TRBJ1-2 NA TRBV12-3/TRBV12-4 TGTGCCAGCAGCCGTGCCGGTTATGGCTACACCTTC CASSRAGYGYTF
few TRBJ1-1 NA TRBV6-2/TRBV6-3 TGTGCCAGCAGTTACTCGACCACTGAAGCTTTCTTT CASSYSTTEAFF
NA TRBJ2-7 NA TRBV11-3 TGTGCCAGCAGCCAAATACAGGGATCAAACGAGCAGTACTTC CASSQIQGSNEQYF
NA TRBJ1-6 NA TRBV12-3/TRBV12-4 TGTGCCAGCAGCCGAGATCGGGGGAGGTCACCCCTCCACTTT CASSRDRGRSPLHF
NA TRBJ2-3 TRBD1 TRBV15 TGTGCCACCAGCACGAACACAGGGGCCGTTCCAGATACGCAGTATTTT CATSTNTGAVPDTQYF
NA TRBJ2-2 TRBD1 TRBV6-1 TGTGCCAGCAGGGACAGGGCGAACACCGAGGAGCTGTTTTTT CASRDRANTEELFF
once TRBJ1-2 NA TRBV12-3/TRBV12-4 TGTGCCAGCAGACGATTCGGGGACTATGGCTACACCTTC CASRRFGDYGYTF
NA TRBJ2-7 TRBD2 TRBV7-8 TGTGCCAGCAGCTTAGATAGCGGGATACTCTACGAGCAGTACTTC CASSLDSGILYEQYF
many TRBJ2-1 TRBD2 TRBV29-1 TGCAGCGTTGGGACTAGCGGGTACAATGAGCAGTTCTTC CSVGTSGYNEQFF
NA TRBJ2-5 NA TRBV10-3 TGTGCCATCAGTGAAATTGCAGGGTTGCAAGAGACCCAGTACTTC CAISEIAGLQETQYF
few TRBJ1-5 NA TRBV6-2/TRBV6-3 TGTGCCAGCTCGCGGCGGGCTGTTTTACATTTT CASSRRAVLHF
NA TRBJ2-7 NA TRBV6-1 TGTGCCAGCAGGCTAGGGGAAACCTACGAGCAGTACTTC CASRLGETYEQYF
NA TRBJ2-7 TRBD2 TRBV9 TGTGCCAGCAGCGTTCTAGCGGGAGTCGGGTACGAGCAGTACTTC CASSVLAGVGYEQYF
many TRBJ2-1 TRBD2 TRBV7-2 TGTGCCAGCAGCCCCAGACTAGCGGGCAATGAGCAGTTCTTC CASSPRLAGNEQFF